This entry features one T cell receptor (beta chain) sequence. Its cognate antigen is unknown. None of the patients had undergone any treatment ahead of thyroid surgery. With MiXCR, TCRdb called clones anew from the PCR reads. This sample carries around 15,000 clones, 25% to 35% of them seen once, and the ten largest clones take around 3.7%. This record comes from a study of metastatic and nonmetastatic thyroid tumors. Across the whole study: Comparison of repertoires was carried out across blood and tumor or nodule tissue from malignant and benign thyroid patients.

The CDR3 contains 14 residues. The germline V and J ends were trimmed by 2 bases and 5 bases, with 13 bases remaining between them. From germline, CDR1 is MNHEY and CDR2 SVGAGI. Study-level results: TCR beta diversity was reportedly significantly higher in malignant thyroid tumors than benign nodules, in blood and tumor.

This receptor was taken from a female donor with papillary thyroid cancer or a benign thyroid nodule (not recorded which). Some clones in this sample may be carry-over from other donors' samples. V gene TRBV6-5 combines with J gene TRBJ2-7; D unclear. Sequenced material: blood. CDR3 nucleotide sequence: TGTGCCAGCAGTTACGACTGCGCTCCCAACGAGCAGTACTTC. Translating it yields CASSYDCAPNEQYF.